This passage covers 23 T cell receptor beta chains from one sample sequenced in a study of early T cells in non-severe SARS-CoV-2 infection. Using its own MiXCR run on the 5' RACE reads, TCRdb lists one record per CDR3 protein. The data contain roughly 53,000 distinct CDR3 sequences, 10% to 15% of them singletons. The specimen was whole blood, collected at baseline. The source of these receptors is an adult who was a healthcare worker with PCR-confirmed SARS-CoV-2 infection or an uninfected control (not recorded which).

The V gene is TRBV19, the J gene TRBJ2-1; no reliable D call. V gave up 5 bases and J gave up 4 bases, with 15 bases separating them. Germline lookup yields CDR1 LNHDA and CDR2 SQIVND (reference sequence). This CDR3 spans 15 amino acids. The DNA of the CDR3 is TGTGCCAGTAGTCCTCTTAGAGCTTTGTACAATGAGCAGTTCTTC. Its protein is CASSPLRALYNEQFF.

CDR3 protein: CASSPNQGNEKLFF. CDR3 nucleotides: TGTGCCAGCTCACCAAACCAGGGTAATGAAAAACTGTTTTTT. V gene TRBV18 combines with J gene TRBJ1-4; tentative D call: TRBD1 (5 bases). Trimming removed 2 bases at V and 4 bases at J, with 8 bases between. The CDR3 is made up of 14 amino acids. Germline V gives CDR1 KGHSH, CDR2 LQKENI.

This clonotype was recorded a few times. This chain joins TRBV10-3 and TRBJ1-1, with D tentatively TRBD1 (6 bases). Germline V gives CDR1 ENHRY, CDR2 SYGVKD. Trimming removed 1 base from V and 1 base from J, with 7 bases in between. The CDR3 covers 14 residues. The chain's CDR3 is CAISELTGNTEAFF. CDR3 sequence (DNA): TGTGCCATCAGTGAGTTGACAGGGAACACTGAAGCTTTCTTT.

This clonotype was seen ten or more times. In nucleotides, the CDR3 is TGTGCCAGCGGAGAGAGACTTCACATTCAGTACTTC. It codes for CASGERLHIQYF. The rearrangement links TRBV13 to TRBJ2-4; D is ambiguous. The V gene lost 8 bases and the J gene lost 8 bases, with 13 bases spanning the gap. CDR3 length equals 12 residues. Germline assignment: CDR1 PRHDT and CDR2 FYEKMQ (reference sequence).

The chain uses TRBV11-3 and TRBJ2-7; D perhaps matches TRBD1 (6 bases). The CDR3 runs to 15 residues. Between the trimmed V and J ends, which lost 1 base and 7 bases, there was a span of 17 bases. Germline assignment: CDR1 SGHNT and CDR2 YENEEA. The CDR3: CASSLGGRGLREQYF. The DNA for the CDR3 is TGTGCCAGCAGCTTAGGAGGCAGGGGCCTGCGGGAGCAGTACTTC.

This clonotype was seen repeatedly, ten times or more. The chain is built from TRBV20-1 and TRBJ2-7, with 8 bases matching TRBD2. Germline trimming cut 6 bases from V and 5 bases from J; bases unmatched to any gene: 12. The CDR3 spans 14 residues. Germline V gene lookup returns CDR1 DFQATT and CDR2 SNEGSKA (reference sequence). The chain's CDR3 is CSAPSGRSPNEQYF. CDR3 coding DNA: TGCAGTGCCCCGAGCGGGAGAAGCCCGAACGAGCAGTACTTC.

There are a few counts of this clonotype. The chain is built from TRBV6-2 or TRBV6-3 and TRBJ2-7; D gene unclear. The V gene lost 5 bases and the J gene lost 2 bases, with 1 base spanning the gap. Germline CDR1 and CDR2: MNHEY and SVGEGT. The CDR3 spans 10 residues. DNA of the CDR3: TGTGCCAGCAGTCCCTACGAGCAGTACTTC. It is translated as CASSPYEQYF.

In this sample, this clonotype turned up a few times. The genes are TRBV5-1 and TRBJ1-4; a weak D match, TRBD1 (5 bases). V lost 0 bases, J lost 8 bases, and 14 bases lay in between. The CDR3 loop spans 15 amino acids. Looked up from germline, CDR1 is SGHRS and CDR2 is YFSETQ. For the CDR3, the DNA is TGCGCCAGCAGCTTGGAGGCAGGGCGAGGGGAAAAACTGTTTTTT. It is translated as CASSLEAGRGEKLFF.

The rearrangement links TRBV7-2 to TRBJ1-5; 8 bases agree with TRBD1. Germline loops: CDR1 SGHTA, CDR2 FQGNSA. Trimming at V came to 5 bases and at J to 6 bases, leaving 6 bases not matched to a gene. This CDR3 has 14 amino acids. The CDR3 region is CASSPQGARQPQHF. CDR3 in DNA: TGTGCCAGCAGCCCCCAGGGGGCCCGTCAGCCCCAGCATTTT.

This clonotype was picked up many times. The chain recombines TRBV5-1 with TRBJ1-6; weak D call: TRBD1 (6 bases). The CDR3 runs 15 residues. Between the trimmed V and J ends, which lost 4 bases and 7 bases, there was a span of 15 bases. From germline, CDR1 is SGHRS and CDR2 YFSETQ. The DNA for the CDR3 is TGCGCCAGCAGCCAAGGACAGACGCTAAATTCACCCCTCCACTTT. Encoded protein: CASSQGQTLNSPLHF.

This clonotype was counted at least ten times. The V and J genes are TRBV12-3 or TRBV12-4 and TRBJ2-1; D not resolved. CDR3 size: 17 residues. Trimming removed 3 bases at V and 8 bases at J, with 23 bases between. The CDR3 coding sequence is TGTGCCAGCAGTTTTGAGATCACCCCTGTTGTAGTACATGAGCAGTTCTTC. This translates into CASSFEITPVVVHEQFF.

This clonotype was counted between two and nine times. This chain links TRBV5-1 with TRBJ2-1; TRBD2 aligns across 14 bases. J was trimmed by 7 bases and V by 6 bases; bases with no gene match: 9. CDR1 is SGHRS, CDR2 YFSETQ, per germline. The CDR3 consists of 16 residues. CDR3 sequence reads: CASTQGLAGGRNEQFF. The DNA of the CDR3 is TGCGCCAGCACCCAAGGACTAGCGGGAGGACGGAATGAGCAGTTCTTC.

This clonotype has more than one count but fewer than ten. The chain joins TRBV24-1 to TRBJ2-1; D remains unclear. The germline V gene encodes CDR1 KGHDR and CDR2 SFDVKD. V lost 8 bases to trimming and J lost 5 bases, with 18 bases between them. The CDR3 contains 15 residues. CDR3 residues: CATTSGLGWDNEQFF. The CDR3, as DNA: TGTGCCACCACCTCCGGATTAGGATGGGACAATGAGCAGTTCTTC.

The V and J genes are TRBV7-9 and TRBJ2-1, with 8 positions matching TRBD2. V shed 5 bases and J 5 bases; nucleotides not matched to a gene: 8. There are 15 residues in the CDR3. The germline V gene encodes CDR1 SEHNR and CDR2 FQNEAQ (reference sequence). CDR3 protein: CASSPRLANNNEQFF. DNA of the CDR3: TGTGCCAGCAGCCCGAGACTAGCGAACAACAATGAGCAGTTCTTC.

The table lists this clonotype with many counts. The chain is built from TRBV11-2 and TRBJ2-4; 9 bases are a match to TRBD1. The V gene's germline CDR1 is SGHAT and CDR2 FQNNGV. The V segment lost 5 bases and the J segment 6 bases; nucleotides outside the gene matches: 8. The CDR3 runs 15 residues. Here the CDR3 DNA reads TGTGCCAGCAGCCCGGGGACAGGGTCGTTAAACATTCAGTACTTC. Translation: CASSPGTGSLNIQYF.

The chain joins TRBV6-1 to TRBJ2-3; D is undetermined. Germline V gene sequence: CDR1 MNHNS, CDR2 SASEGT. V shed 2 bases and J shed 1 base, with 10 bases lying between them. The CDR3 consists of 15 residues. The CDR3 reads CASSEQGPRTDTQYF. The CDR3 DNA is TGTGCCAGCAGTGAACAAGGCCCCCGCACAGATACGCAGTATTTT.

This rearrangement joins TRBV7-2 to TRBJ2-7; tentatively, D is TRBD2 (6 bases). CDR3 length: 14 amino acids. Germline-derived CDR1 and CDR2 are SGHTA and FQGNSA. Trimming left V 2 bases short and J 6 bases short, with 14 bases between. CDR3 nucleotide sequence: TGTGCCAGCAGCTTATATCGGGAGTCAGGCGAGCAGTACTTC. The encoded protein is CASSLYRESGEQYF.

The chain couples TRBV6-6 to TRBJ1-5, with D possibly TRBD1 on 5 matching bases. Trimming left V 2 bases short and J 7 bases short, with 12 bases between. There are 14 residues in the CDR3. Germline CDR1 MNHNY, CDR2 SVGAGI (reference sequence). The CDR3 coding sequence is TGTGCCAGCAGTTACAGTCAGGGCTTGCAGCCCCAGCATTTT. Its protein product is CASSYSQGLQPQHF.

There are a few counts of this clonotype. CDR3 region: CASSRRGGETQYF. For the CDR3, the DNA is TGTGCCAGTAGTCGCCGCGGGGGGGAGACCCAGTACTTC. The J gene is TRBJ2-5, the V gene TRBV19; 8 bases are a match to TRBD2. Looked up from germline, CDR1 is LNHDA and CDR2 is SQIVND (reference sequence). The V gene end was trimmed by 5 bases and the J gene end by 5 bases; junction bases not matched to a gene: 4. The CDR3 consists of 13 residues.

The chain couples TRBV7-2 to TRBJ2-1, with TRBD2 matching over 7 bases. Germline V gene data show CDR1 as SGHTA and CDR2 as FQGNSA. The V gene end was trimmed by 7 bases and the J gene end by 6 bases; junction bases not matched to a gene: 12. This CDR3 comprises 15 residues. DNA for the CDR3: TGTGCCAGCACGTCTGGCGGGAGTACTTCCAATGAGCAGTTCTTC. It encodes CASTSGGSTSNEQFF.

The J gene is TRBJ2-7, the V gene TRBV20-1; TRBD2 matches at 9 bases. Germline loops: CDR1 DFQATT, CDR2 SNEGSKA (reference sequence). With 5 bases clipped from V and 3 bases from J, the junction kept 11 bases outside the gene matches. The CDR3 length is 15 residues. The CDR3 loop is CSADYGPAGGYEQYF. Here the CDR3 DNA reads TGCAGTGCTGATTACGGGCCAGCGGGGGGCTACGAGCAGTACTTC.

The J gene is TRBJ2-6, the V gene TRBV28; maybe TRBD1 (6 bases). There are 17 residues in the CDR3. CDR1 is MDHEN and CDR2 is SYDVKM in the germline V gene. V lost 5 bases and J 1 base, leaving 15 bases between the germline ends. CDR3 nucleotide sequence: TGTGCCAGCAGTAGCTCCGGGACACCTTCTGGGGCCAACGTCCTGACTTTC. This translates into CASSSSGTPSGANVLTF.

This chain connects TRBV28 to TRBJ1-5; 8 bases are a match to TRBD1. Unmatched junction bases numbered 6, after V lost 8 bases and J lost 6 bases. CDR1 and CDR2 (germline): MDHEN, SYDVKM. The CDR3 runs to 13 residues. The CDR3, as DNA: TGTGCCAGCCTGGACAGGGAGCCTCAGCCCCAGCATTTT. Amino acids: CASLDREPQPQHF.